Below are 8 T cell receptor gamma chains sequenced from a single sample in a study of Vδ1+ human thymocytes. The template was reverse-transcribed extracted RNA. The CDR3 regions were amplified by multiplex PCR from V-gene primers to a constant-region primer. TCRdb called clones anew from the multiplex PCR reads with CATT. In the table there are over 25,000 gamma-chain clones, around 20% of which are singletons. Study results and caveats: Thymic TRG and TRD repertoires appeared highly polyclonal.

Antigens for these TCRs are unknown. Input material: Vdelta1+ gamma-delta thymocytes from the thymus. Described subset: FACS-sorted CD3+ TCRalphabeta- TCRVdelta1+ TCRVdelta2- thymocytes. These TCRs come from a boy in the first two years of life who had congenital heart surgery.

V usage is TRGV2 and J usage is TRGJP2. The germline CDR1 and CDR2 sequences are EGSNGY and YDSYNSKV. Germline trimming cut 9 bases from V and 2 bases from J; bases unmatched to any gene: 3. CDR3 length: 12 amino acids. The CDR3 spells CATLSSDWIKTF. CDR3 sequence (DNA): TGTGCCACCCTAAGTAGTGATTGGATCAAGACGTTT.

In its sample, this clone was seen a few times. This chain links TRGV4 with TRGJ1 or TRGJ2. The CDR3 totals 16 residues. Unmatched junction bases numbered 13, after V lost 0 bases and J lost 5 bases. The germline V gene encodes CDR1 EGSTGY and CDR2 YDSYTSSV. This CDR3 reads CATWDGPKTHDYKKLF. CDR3 DNA sequence: TGTGCCACCTGGGATGGGCCCAAAACGCATGATTATAAGAAACTCTTT.

This clone was seen a few times. This chain links TRGV5 with TRGJ1 or TRGJ2. The CDR3 loop spans 12 amino acids. V dropped 0 bases and J dropped 12; count of bases not matched to a gene: 8. Germline values: CDR1 VINAFY, CDR2 YDVSNSKD. CDR3 sequence: CATWDRHFRKLF. The CDR3 DNA reads as TGTGCCACCTGGGACAGGCATTTTAGGAAACTCTTT.

This clone turned up a few times. The genes are TRGV9 and TRGJP1. Germline V gene lookup returns CDR1 GITISATS and CDR2 ISYDGTV (reference sequence). V shed 5 bases and J 7 bases; nucleotides not matched to a gene: 7. The CDR3 contains 13 residues. The CDR3 sequence is CALWGEYGWFKIF. CDR3 nucleotide sequence: TGTGCCTTGTGGGGGGAGTATGGTTGGTTCAAGATATTT.

Details on this clone: The junction does not match germline at one end; this may be a read error. J is TRGJ1 or TRGJ2 and V is TRGV5. Germline assignment: CDR1 VINAFY and CDR2 YDVSNSKD. The CDR3 loop spans 15 amino acids. As DNA, the CDR3 is TGTGCCACCTGGGACAGGCTCCCGCCTTGGTATAAGAAGCTCTTT. Its protein is CATWDRLPPWYKKLF.

Points on this clone: Other DNA sequences from this sample encode an identical CDR3 as well. V usage is TRGV4 and J usage is TRGJ1 or TRGJ2. Germline V lookup: CDR1 EGSTGY, CDR2 YDSYTSSV. V trimming: 1 base; J trimming: 5 bases; junction bases outside the gene matches: 5. The CDR3 sequence is 13 residues long. CDR3 residues: CATWDGRDYKKLF. For the CDR3, the DNA is TGTGCCACCTGGGATGGCCGGGATTATAAGAAACTCTTT.

This clone was counted only a few times. The junction and the germline gene differ at one end; a read error may be behind it. This chain connects TRGV8 to TRGJ1 or TRGJ2. The CDR3 is 13 amino acids. Per germline, CDR1 VENAVY and CDR2 YDSYNSRV. CDR3 coding DNA: TGTGCCATCTGGGATAACGGTTATTATAAGAAACTCTTT. Protein product: CAIWDNGYYKKLF.

This clone was counted between two and nine times. This sequence joins TRGV2 and TRGJ1 or TRGJ2. V shed 2 bases and J 3 bases; nucleotides not matched to a gene: 4. The germline V gene has CDR1 EGSNGY and CDR2 YDSYNSKV. The CDR3 totals 13 residues. The CDR3 DNA follows: TGTGCCACCTGGGACGCTATTTATTATAAGAAACTCTTT. Residues: CATWDAIYYKKLF.